The present TCR beta chain was sequenced within a study of cytomegalovirus exposure and HLA in healthy donors. Concerning this clone itself: Its target is not known.

Whole-study results and caveats: According to a later analysis, most TCR beta chains associated with CMV appeared HLA-restricted.

Germline trimming cut 0 bases from V and 5 bases from J; bases unmatched to any gene: 4. The CDR3 spans 16 residues. Germline V gene lookup returns CDR1 GTSNPN and CDR2 SVGIG (reference sequence). PCR employed 60 Vbeta and 13 Jbeta primers. Method: immunoSEQ multiplex PCR; TCRdb's copy keeps in-frame clones and lacks some. Of some 52,000 clones listed, around 70% were seen once; the top ten hold roughly 3%. The V gene is TRBV30, the J gene TRBJ2-2; 12 nucleotides agree with TRBD1. This TCR came from a man younger than 30 in good health and CMV-seronegative. The specimen sequenced was PBMCs. The CDR3 coding sequence is TGTGCCTGGAGTGTCGGGACAGGGGGCAATACCGGGGAGCTGTTTTTT. Protein sequence: CAWSVGTGGNTGELFF. Complete variable domain (other parts from reference TRBV30 and TRBJ2-2): SQTIHQWPATLVQPVGSPLSLECTVEGTSNPNLYWYRQAAGRGLQLLFYSVGIGQISSEVPQNLSASRPQDRQFILSSKKLLLSDSGFYLCAWSVGTGGNTGELFFGEGSRLTVL.